The rows below give T cell receptor beta chains drawn from one sample of a study of identical twins. Each CDR3 protein is one row after TCRdb ran MiXCR on the 5' RACE reads. Here the sample spans approximately 690,000 distinct CDR3 sequences, 6.1% being singletons. The material sequenced was naive T cells sorted from blood. Receptor source: a man aged 18 to 35 in good health. CDR3s include the opening cysteine and the closing phenylalanine or tryptophan. The D gene is left open where the match is weak. Rows may omit the clone size; those that give it use once, few, many or a size class.

V gene,clone size,J gene,D gene,CDR3 length,CDR3 DNA,CDR3 protein
TRBV25-1,NA,TRBJ2-7,NA,12,TGTGCCACCTCAGTGGGCCACTACGAGCAGTACTTC,CATSVGHYEQYF
TRBV12-3/TRBV12-4,NA,TRBJ1-1,TRBD1,13,TGTGCCAGCAGGTCACAGGGGAGGGGATTGGCTTTCTTT,CASRSQGRGLAFF
TRBV6-1,NA,TRBJ1-1,NA,14,TGTGCCAGCAGTCCTACCCCGAGGAACACTGAAGCTTTCTTT,CASSPTPRNTEAFF
TRBV29-1,few,TRBJ1-1,NA,13,TGCAGCGTTCAAATCTGGACGACAGGTGAAGCTTTCTTT,CSVQIWTTGEAFF
TRBV20-1,many,TRBJ2-5,NA,14,TGCAGTGCTGTGACACCATTTGCCGCAGAGACCCAGTACTTC,CSAVTPFAAETQYF
TRBV7-3,few,TRBJ2-3,NA,19,TGTGCCAGCAGCTTAACGTTTTGGGCGGGACTCCGTAGCACAGATACGCAGTATTTT,CASSLTFWAGLRSTDTQYF
TRBV6-1,many,TRBJ1-2,TRBD1,17,TGTGCCAGCAGTGAGCACCCCGATGTCAGGGGGGCCTATGGCTACACCTTC,CASSEHPDVRGAYGYTF
TRBV20-1,many,TRBJ2-2,NA,13,TGCAGTGCTACTTACACAGTGACCGGGGAGCTGTTTTTT,CSATYTVTGELFF
TRBV4-1,NA,TRBJ1-5,NA,17,TGCGCCAGCAGCCAAGAGGGCCCACTGAAGGGGATCCAGCCCCAGCATTTT,CASSQEGPLKGIQPQHF
TRBV27,NA,TRBJ2-7,TRBD1,12,TGTGCCAGCAGCCCGACAGGGACGTTTAAGTACTTC,CASSPTGTFKYF
TRBV7-8,few,TRBJ2-2,NA,15,TGTGCCAGCAGCTTAGCGAGGGCGTTGGTGGGGGAGCTGTTTTTT,CASSLARALVGELFF